This TCR beta chain is from a study of T cell responses to AZD1222 COVID-19 vaccine. Some clones are missing from TCRdb's copy, which holds only in-frame ones; the method was immunoSEQ multiplex PCR. The table lists around 130,000 clones, roughly 88% of them singletons, with 9% to 9.5% in the top ten. The CDR3 runs to 13 residues. CDR1 and CDR2 from the germline V gene are MNHEY and SVGAGI. V shed 9 bases, J shed 1 base, and the junction held 4 bases outside the gene matches. In regard to this clone: Other nucleotide sequences in the sample specify the same CDR3.

The chain recombines TRBV6-5 with TRBJ2-3, with 7 nucleotides matching TRBD2. This TCR derives from an adult in good health. Material: peripheral blood, obtained on day 0 of AZD1222 vaccination. The CDR3 DNA sequence: TGTGCCAGTCGACGGGAGGGCACAGATACGCAGTATTTT. Amino acid sequence: CASRREGTDTQYF.